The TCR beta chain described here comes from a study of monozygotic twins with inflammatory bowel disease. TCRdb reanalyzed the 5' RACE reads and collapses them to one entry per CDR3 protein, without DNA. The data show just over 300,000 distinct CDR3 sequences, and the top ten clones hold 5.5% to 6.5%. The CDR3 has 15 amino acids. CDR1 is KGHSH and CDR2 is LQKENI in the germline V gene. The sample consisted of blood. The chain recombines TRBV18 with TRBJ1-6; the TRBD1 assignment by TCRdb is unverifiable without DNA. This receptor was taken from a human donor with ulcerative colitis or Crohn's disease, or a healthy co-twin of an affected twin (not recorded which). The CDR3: CASSQTGQGDSPLHF.